The 5 T cell receptor beta chains below were found in one sample sequenced in a study of CD8+ T cells in alopecia areata (dated by TCRdb to between 2017 and 2018). The method was the immunoSEQ multiplex PCR assay. RNA was extracted from all samples and reverse transcribed into cDNA as template for TCR sequencing. Here the immuneACCESS table is served through TCRdb, limited to in-frame sequences with V and J called. Missing clones are a known gap in these copies; in checked studies unresolved V genes cover under half, and the rest lacks a known reason. This sample lists 200,000 or so clones; less than 45% were detected once. About 2.6% of the sample is in the top ten clones. The treatment or condition label, read with the paper, signifies: oral pan-JAK inhibitor, 5-10 mg twice daily. Material: CD4+ T cells sorted from blood, obtained at approximately week 39, from a patient treated with tofacitinib. All receptors come from a human donor with alopecia areata.

J is TRBJ1-2 and V is TRBV30, with 8 bases aligning to TRBD1. This CDR3 spans 14 amino acids. V lost 4 bases to trimming and J lost 5 bases; unmatched junction nucleotides: 9. Germline CDR1 GTSNPN, CDR2 SVGIG (reference sequence). The DNA of the CDR3 is TGTGCCTGGATTCCAGGGGGCCACGAGTATGGCTACACCTTC. Encoded protein: CAWIPGGHEYGYTF.

This chain uses TRBV7-3 with TRBJ2-5, with 8 bases that match TRBD1. Trimming cost V 2 bases and J 1 base; bases outside gene matches: 12. CDR1 is SGHTA, CDR2 FQGTGA, per germline. The CDR3 sequence is 18 residues long. The CDR3 DNA reads as TGTGCCAGCAGCTTATACGCCCGACAGGGGAGTTTCCAAGAGACCCAGTACTTC. Its protein product is CASSLYARQGSFQETQYF.

This clone occurred a few times. The chain combines TRBV30 with TRBJ2-1; D unclear. Trimming cost V 2 bases and J 3 bases, with 8 bases left between them. Germline CDR1 and CDR2: GTSNPN and SVGIG (reference sequence). The CDR3 totals 13 residues. The DNA for the CDR3 is TGTGCCTGGAGTAGCGTCAGCTACAATGAGCAGTTCTTC. It yields the protein CAWSSVSYNEQFF. Full variable domain (rest looked up from reference TRBV30 and TRBJ2-1): SQTIHQWPATLVQPVGSPLSLECTVEGTSNPNLYWYRQAAGRGLQLLFYSVGIGQISSEVPQNLSASRPQDRQFILSSKKLLLSDSGFYLCAWSSVSYNEQFFGPGTRLTVL.

The chain combines TRBV14 with TRBJ1-4; D is undetermined. V was pared by 2 bases and J by 4 bases, with 8 bases between. CDR3 size: 14 residues. Germline CDR1 is SGHDN and CDR2 is FVKESK. The CDR3 DNA sequence: TGTGCCAGCAGCCAACTGACCGATAATGAAAAACTGTTTTTT. Translating gives CASSQLTDNEKLFF.

This chain links TRBV6-5 with TRBJ2-5; unclear D gene. From germline, CDR1 is MNHEY and CDR2 SVGAGI. This CDR3 has 13 residues. Trimming removed 3 bases from V and 4 bases from J, with 9 bases in between. This chain's CDR3 is CASSYSGRETQYF. The CDR3 DNA follows: TGTGCCAGCAGTTATTCTGGCAGAGAGACCCAGTACTTC.